This entry lists 7 T cell receptor beta chains sequenced from one sample in a study of blood T cell repertoires in COVID-19. The protocol was immunoSEQ multiplex PCR, while the TCRdb copy is restricted to in-frame clones and leaves out a portion. Among 250,000 or so clones listed, about 88% were seen once. Specimen: peripheral blood. Receptors were obtained from a man aged 25 to 40 with active or convalescent COVID-19.

The chain uses TRBV5-1 and TRBJ2-1, with TRBD2 matching 11 bases. The CDR3 spans 15 residues. Germline V gene data show CDR1 as SGHRS and CDR2 as YFSETQ. V lost 0 bases and J lost 6; bases outside the gene matches: 2. Written as DNA, the CDR3 is TGCGCCAGCAGCTTGGATCTAGCGGGGGGCAATGAGCAGTTCTTC. It codes for CASSLDLAGGNEQFF. The full variable domain, rest sourced from reference TRBV5-1 and TRBJ2-1, is KAGVTQTPRYLIKTRGQQVTLSCSPISGHRSVSWYQQTPGQGLQFLFEYFSETQRNKGNFPGRFSGRQFSNSRSEMNVSTLELGDSALYLCASSLDLAGGNEQFFGPGTRLTVL.

About this clone itself: In the same sample, other DNA sequences code for this CDR3. The chain employs TRBV7-9 and TRBJ1-1, with TRBD1 as a possible D gene (5 bases). Germline CDR1 and CDR2: SEHNR and FQNEAQ (reference sequence). Trimming cost V 5 bases and J 2 bases, with 9 bases left between them. The CDR3 contains 13 residues. CDR3 loop: CASSLTVNTEAFF. DNA of the CDR3: TGTGCCAGCAGCCTGACAGTTAACACTGAAGCTTTCTTT.

This chain connects TRBV19 to TRBJ1-4; possible D gene TRBD1, 5 bases. The CDR3 is made up of 14 amino acids. Trimming pared 5 bases from V and 5 bases from J, leaving 12 bases between. Germline loops: CDR1 LNHDA, CDR2 SQIVND (reference sequence). CDR3 protein: CASSLQVYNEKLFF. CDR3 DNA: TGTGCCAGTAGTCTACAGGTTTACAATGAAAAACTGTTTTTT.

V and J are TRBV9 and TRBJ1-5; maybe TRBD1 (5 bases). The germline CDR1 and CDR2 sequences are SGDLS and YYNGEE. Trimming cost V 3 bases and J 3 bases, with 10 bases left between them. The CDR3 covers 14 residues. The CDR3 is CASSADSYNQPQHF. In DNA, the CDR3 is TGTGCCAGCAGCGCCGACAGTTACAATCAGCCCCAGCATTTT. Together with reference TRBV9 and TRBJ1-5, the CDR3 gives the full variable domain: DSGVTQTPKHLITATGQRVTLRCSPRSGDLSVYWYQQSLDQGLQFLIQYYNGEERAKGNILERFSAQQFPDLHSELNLSSLELGDSALYFCASSADSYNQPQHFGDGTRLSIL.

V is TRBV5-1 and J is TRBJ2-1, with 14 nucleotides matching TRBD2. The CDR3 totals 17 residues. Trimming removed 2 bases from V and 6 bases from J; junction bases left unmatched: 7. Germline values: CDR1 SGHRS, CDR2 YFSETQ. The CDR3 nucleotides read TGCGCCAGCAGCTTCCCGACTAGCGGGGGGGCCCTCAATGAGCAGTTCTTC. It codes for CASSFPTSGGALNEQFF. Variable domain in full (rest from reference TRBV5-1 and TRBJ2-1): KAGVTQTPRYLIKTRGQQVTLSCSPISGHRSVSWYQQTPGQGLQFLFEYFSETQRNKGNFPGRFSGRQFSNSRSEMNVSTLELGDSALYLCASSFPTSGGALNEQFFGPGTRLTVL.

This chain joins TRBV29-1 and TRBJ2-7, with D uncertain. Germline CDR1 SQVTM, CDR2 ANQGSEA. V was shortened by 4 bases and J by 0 bases, with 10 bases between the two germline ends. This CDR3 spans 13 amino acids. The CDR3 DNA reads as TGCAGCGTTGTAAGCGTGAGCTCCTACGAGCAGTACTTC. It codes for CSVVSVSSYEQYF.

The genes are TRBV19 and TRBJ1-1; no definite D call. In germline, CDR1 is LNHDA, CDR2 SQIVND (reference sequence). This CDR3 is built from 15 residues. Trimming removed 7 bases at V and 4 bases at J, with 19 bases between. This chain's CDR3 is CASNLHGEGVTEAFF. In DNA form, the CDR3 reads TGTGCCAGTAACCTTCACGGGGAGGGTGTCACTGAAGCTTTCTTT.